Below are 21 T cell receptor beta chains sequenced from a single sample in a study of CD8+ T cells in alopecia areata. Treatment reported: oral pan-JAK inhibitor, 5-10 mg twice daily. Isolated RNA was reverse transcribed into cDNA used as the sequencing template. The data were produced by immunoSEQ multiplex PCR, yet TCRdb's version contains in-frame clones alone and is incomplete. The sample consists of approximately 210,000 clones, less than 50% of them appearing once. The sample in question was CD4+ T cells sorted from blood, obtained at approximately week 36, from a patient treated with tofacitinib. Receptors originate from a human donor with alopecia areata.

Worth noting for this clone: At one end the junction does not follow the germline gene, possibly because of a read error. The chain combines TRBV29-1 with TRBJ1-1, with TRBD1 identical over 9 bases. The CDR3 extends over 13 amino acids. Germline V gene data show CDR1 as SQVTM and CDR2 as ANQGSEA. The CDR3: CSAEKQGASEAFF. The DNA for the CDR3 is TGCAGCGCTGAAAAACAGGGGGCAAGTGAAGCTTTCTTT.

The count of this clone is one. The CDR3: CASSQEAGGREQFF. The CDR3 nucleotides are TGCGCCAGCAGCCAAGAGGCGGGAGGACGGGAGCAGTTCTTC. The rearrangement links TRBV4-3 to TRBJ2-1, with 8 bases identical to TRBD2. In germline, CDR1 is LGHNA, CDR2 YSLEER. This CDR3 comprises 14 residues. Trimming at V came to 0 bases and at J to 10 bases, leaving 5 bases not matched to a gene.

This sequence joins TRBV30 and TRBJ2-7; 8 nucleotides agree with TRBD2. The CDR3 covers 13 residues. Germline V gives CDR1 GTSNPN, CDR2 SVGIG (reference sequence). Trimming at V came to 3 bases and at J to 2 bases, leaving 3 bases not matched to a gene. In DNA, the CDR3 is TGTGCCTGGAGAAGCGGGAGTACCTACGAGCAGTACTTC. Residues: CAWRSGSTYEQYF.

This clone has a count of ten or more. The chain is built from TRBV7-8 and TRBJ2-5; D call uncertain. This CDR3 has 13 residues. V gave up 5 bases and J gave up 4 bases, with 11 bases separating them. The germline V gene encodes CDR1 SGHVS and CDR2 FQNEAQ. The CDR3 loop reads CASSPGTGETQYF. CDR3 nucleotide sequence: TGTGCCAGCAGCCCAGGCACGGGAGAGACCCAGTACTTC.

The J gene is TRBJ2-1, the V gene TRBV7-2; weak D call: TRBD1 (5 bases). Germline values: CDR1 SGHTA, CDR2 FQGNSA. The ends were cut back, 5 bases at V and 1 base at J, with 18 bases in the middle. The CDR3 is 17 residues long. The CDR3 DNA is TGTGCCAGCAGCGACTCCGAAGGGGTACGGTCCTACAATGAGCAGTTCTTC. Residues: CASSDSEGVRSYNEQFF.

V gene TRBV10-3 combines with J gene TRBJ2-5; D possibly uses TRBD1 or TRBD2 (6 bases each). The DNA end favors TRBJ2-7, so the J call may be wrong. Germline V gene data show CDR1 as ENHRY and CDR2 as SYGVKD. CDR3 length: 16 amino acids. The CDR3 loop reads CAISEATGIGGNEQYF. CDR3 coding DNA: TGTGCCATCAGTGAGGCGACAGGCATCGGGGGCAACGAGCAGTACTTC.

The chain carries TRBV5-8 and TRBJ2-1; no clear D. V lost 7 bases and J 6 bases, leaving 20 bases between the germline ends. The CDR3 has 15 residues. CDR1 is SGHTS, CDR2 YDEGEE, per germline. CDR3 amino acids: CASGSEWVVGNEQFF. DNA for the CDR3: TGTGCCAGCGGCTCGGAGTGGGTCGTCGGCAATGAGCAGTTCTTC.

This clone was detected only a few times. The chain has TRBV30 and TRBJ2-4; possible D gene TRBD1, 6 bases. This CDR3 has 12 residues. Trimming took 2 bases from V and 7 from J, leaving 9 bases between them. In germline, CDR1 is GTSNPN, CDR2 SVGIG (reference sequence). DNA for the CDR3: TGTGCCTGGAGTCTCAGGGGTAACATTCAGTACTTC. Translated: CAWSLRGNIQYF.

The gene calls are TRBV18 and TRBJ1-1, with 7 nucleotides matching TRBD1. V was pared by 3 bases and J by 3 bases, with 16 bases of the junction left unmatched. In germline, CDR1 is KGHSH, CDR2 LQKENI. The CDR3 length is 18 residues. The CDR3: CASSPSRPFSDRDTEAFF. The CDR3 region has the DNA TGTGCCAGCTCACCTTCACGACCTTTCAGCGACAGGGACACTGAAGCTTTCTTT. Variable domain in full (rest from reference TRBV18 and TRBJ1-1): NAGVMQNPRHLVRRRGQEARLRCSPMKGHSHVYWYRQLPEEGLKFMVYLQKENIIDESGMPKERFSAEFPKEGPSILRIQQVVRGDSAAYFCASSPSRPFSDRDTEAFFGQGTRLTVV.

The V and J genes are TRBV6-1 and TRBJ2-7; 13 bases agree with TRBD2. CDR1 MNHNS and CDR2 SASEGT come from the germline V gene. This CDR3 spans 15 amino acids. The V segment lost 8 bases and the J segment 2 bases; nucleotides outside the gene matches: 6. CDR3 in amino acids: CASHTGTSGTYEQYF. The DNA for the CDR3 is TGTGCCAGCCACACCGGGACTAGCGGGACCTACGAGCAGTACTTC.

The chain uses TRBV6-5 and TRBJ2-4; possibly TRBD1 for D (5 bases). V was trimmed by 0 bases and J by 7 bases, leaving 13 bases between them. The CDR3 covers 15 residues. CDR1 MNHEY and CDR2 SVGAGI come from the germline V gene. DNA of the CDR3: TGTGCCAGCAGTTACTCCCCCATTAGGGGCAACATTCAGTACTTC. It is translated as CASSYSPIRGNIQYF.

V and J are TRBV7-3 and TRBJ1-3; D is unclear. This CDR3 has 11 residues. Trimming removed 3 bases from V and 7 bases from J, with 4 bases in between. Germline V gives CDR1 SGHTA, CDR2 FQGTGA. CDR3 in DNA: TGTGCCAGCAGCTTCTATAACACCATATATTTT. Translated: CASSFYNTIYF.

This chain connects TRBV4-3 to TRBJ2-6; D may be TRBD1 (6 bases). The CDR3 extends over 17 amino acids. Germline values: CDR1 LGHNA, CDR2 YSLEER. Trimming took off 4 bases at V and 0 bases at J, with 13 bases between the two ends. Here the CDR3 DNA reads TGCGCCAGCAGCCGAGGACAGAGTAGCTCTGGGGCCAACGTCCTGACTTTC. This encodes CASSRGQSSSGANVLTF.

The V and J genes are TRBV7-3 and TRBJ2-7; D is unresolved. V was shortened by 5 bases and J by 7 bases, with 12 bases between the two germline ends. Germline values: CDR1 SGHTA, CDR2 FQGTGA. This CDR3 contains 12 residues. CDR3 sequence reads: CASSPMVGEQYF. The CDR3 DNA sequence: TGTGCCAGCAGCCCCATGGTGGGGGAGCAGTACTTC.

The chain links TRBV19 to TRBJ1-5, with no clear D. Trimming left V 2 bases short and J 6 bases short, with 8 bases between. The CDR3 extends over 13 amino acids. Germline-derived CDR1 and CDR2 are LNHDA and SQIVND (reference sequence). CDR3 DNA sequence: TGTGCCAGTAGTATAAGGATGGGTCAGCCCCAGCATTTT. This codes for CASSIRMGQPQHF.

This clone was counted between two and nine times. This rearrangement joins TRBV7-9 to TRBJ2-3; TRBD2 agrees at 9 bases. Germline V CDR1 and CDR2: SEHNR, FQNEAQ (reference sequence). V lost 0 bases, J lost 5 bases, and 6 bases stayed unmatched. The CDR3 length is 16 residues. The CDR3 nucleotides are TGTGCCAGCAGCTTAGCGGGAAGTAGCGGGGGAGATACGCAGTATTTT. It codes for CASSLAGSSGGDTQYF.

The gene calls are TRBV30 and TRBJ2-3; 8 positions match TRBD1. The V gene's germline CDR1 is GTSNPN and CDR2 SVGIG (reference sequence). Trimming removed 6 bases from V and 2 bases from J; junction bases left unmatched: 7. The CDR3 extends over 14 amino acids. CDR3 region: CACGQGRDTDTQYF. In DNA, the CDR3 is TGTGCCTGTGGACAGGGACGGGACACAGATACGCAGTATTTT.

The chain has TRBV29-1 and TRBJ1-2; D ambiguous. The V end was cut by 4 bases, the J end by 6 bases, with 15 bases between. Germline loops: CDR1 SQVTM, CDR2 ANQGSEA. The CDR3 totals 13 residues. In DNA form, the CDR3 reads TGCAGCGTTGGAACTGCACTTGGCAATGGCTACACCTTC. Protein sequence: CSVGTALGNGYTF.

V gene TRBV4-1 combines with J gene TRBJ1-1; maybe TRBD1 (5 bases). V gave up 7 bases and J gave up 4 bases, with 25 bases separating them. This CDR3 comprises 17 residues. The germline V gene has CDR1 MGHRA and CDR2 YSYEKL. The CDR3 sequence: CASIQGVSRGPSTEAFF. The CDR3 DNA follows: TGCGCCAGCATCCAGGGTGTTTCAAGGGGTCCATCCACTGAAGCTTTCTTT.

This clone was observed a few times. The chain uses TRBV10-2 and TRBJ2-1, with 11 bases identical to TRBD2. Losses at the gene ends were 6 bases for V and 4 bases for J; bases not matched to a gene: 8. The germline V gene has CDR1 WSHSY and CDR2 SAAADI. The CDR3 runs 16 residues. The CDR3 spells CASRSSGTSGYNEQFF. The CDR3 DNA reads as TGCGCCAGCAGATCCTCCGGGACTAGCGGATACAATGAGCAGTTCTTC.

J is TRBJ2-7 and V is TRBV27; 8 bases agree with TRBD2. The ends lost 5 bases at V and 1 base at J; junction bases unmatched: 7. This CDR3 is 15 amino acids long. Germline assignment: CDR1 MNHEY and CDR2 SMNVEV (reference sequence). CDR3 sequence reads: CASSRAGAGSYEQYF. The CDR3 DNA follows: TGTGCCAGCAGTCGAGCGGGAGCTGGGTCCTACGAGCAGTACTTC.